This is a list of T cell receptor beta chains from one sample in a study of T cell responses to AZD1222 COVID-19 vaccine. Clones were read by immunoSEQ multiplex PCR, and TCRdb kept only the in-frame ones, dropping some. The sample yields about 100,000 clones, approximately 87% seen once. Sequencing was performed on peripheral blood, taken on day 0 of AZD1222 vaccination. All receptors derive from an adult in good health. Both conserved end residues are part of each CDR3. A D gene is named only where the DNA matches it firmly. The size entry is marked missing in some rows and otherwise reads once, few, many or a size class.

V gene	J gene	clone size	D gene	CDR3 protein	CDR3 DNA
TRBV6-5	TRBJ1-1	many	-	CASSSWGTEAFF	TGTGCCAGCAGTTCTTGGGGAACTGAAGCTTTCTTT
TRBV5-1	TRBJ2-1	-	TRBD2	CASSLLARLGGVYNEQFF	TGCGCCAGCAGCTTATTAGCCCGTCTGGGGGGGGTATACAATGAGCAGTTCTTC
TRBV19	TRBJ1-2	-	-	CASSIWPAANYGYTF	TGTGCCAGTAGTATATGGCCAGCAGCTAACTATGGCTACACCTTC
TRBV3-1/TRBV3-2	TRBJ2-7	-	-	CASSQDLGGSSYEQYF	TGTGCCAGCAGCCAAGATTTAGGGGGGAGCTCCTACGAGCAGTACTTC
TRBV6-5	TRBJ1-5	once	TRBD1	CASKGDRGFNQPQHF	TGTGCCAGCAAAGGAGACAGGGGGTTCAATCAGCCCCAGCATTTT
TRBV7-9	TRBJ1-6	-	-	CASSSLGEGQNSPLHF	TGTGCCAGCAGCTCCCTTGGGGAGGGCCAGAATTCACCCCTCCACTTT
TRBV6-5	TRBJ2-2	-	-	CASNPAVNTGELFF	TGTGCCAGCAACCCGGCTGTGAACACCGGGGAGCTGTTTTTT
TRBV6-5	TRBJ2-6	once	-	CASSYSGDSGANVLTF	TGTGCCAGCAGTTACTCGGGGGACTCTGGGGCCAACGTCCTGACTTTC
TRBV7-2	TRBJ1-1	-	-	CASSPPQGVEAFF	TGTGCCAGCAGCCCCCCACAGGGAGTTGAAGCTTTCTTT
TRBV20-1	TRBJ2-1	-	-	CSASPGSPGFF	TGCAGTGCTTCCCCCGGGAGTCCCGGGTTCTTC
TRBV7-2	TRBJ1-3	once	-	CASSFVSSGNTIYF	TGTGCCAGCAGCTTTGTTAGCTCTGGAAACACCATATATTTT
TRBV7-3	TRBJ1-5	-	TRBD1	CASSSDRAWANSNQPQHF	TGTGCCAGCAGCAGTGACAGGGCCTGGGCGAATAGCAATCAGCCCCAGCATTTT
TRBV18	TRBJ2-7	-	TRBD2	CASDNSGRALEQYF	TGTGCCAGCGATAATAGCGGGAGGGCGTTGGAGCAGTACTTC
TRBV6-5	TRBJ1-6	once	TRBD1	CASSSGTGGSPLHF	TGTGCCAGCAGTTCCGGGACAGGGGGTTCACCCCTCCACTTT
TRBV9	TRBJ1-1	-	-	CASSARTETMNTEAFF	TGTGCCAGCAGCGCCCGGACAGAAACAATGAACACTGAAGCTTTCTTT
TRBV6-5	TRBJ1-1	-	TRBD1	CASSLFRDSEAFF	TGTGCCAGCAGCCTATTCCGGGACAGCGAAGCTTTCTTT
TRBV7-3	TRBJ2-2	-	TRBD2	CASSLIPAGGRSTGELFF	TGTGCCAGCAGCTTAATCCCGGCGGGAGGAAGGTCCACCGGGGAGCTGTTTTTT
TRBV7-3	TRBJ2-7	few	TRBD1	CASSRGQGDEQYF	TGTGCCAGCAGCCGAGGACAGGGAGACGAGCAGTACTTC
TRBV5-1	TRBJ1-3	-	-	CASSPNPGIPGNTIYF	TGCGCCAGCAGCCCGAACCCTGGGATTCCTGGAAACACCATATATTTT
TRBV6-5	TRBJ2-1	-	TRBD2	CASSFSGGVSNGQFF	TGTGCCAGCAGTTTTAGCGGGGGGGTCTCCAACGGGCAGTTCTTC
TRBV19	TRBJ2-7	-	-	CASSTGSYEQYF	TGTGCCAGTAGTACCGGTTCCTACGAGCAGTACTTC
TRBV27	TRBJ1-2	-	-	CASSLSSPRGNRGYTF	TGTGCCAGCAGTTTATCGAGCCCCAGGGGCAATAGAGGCTACACCTTC
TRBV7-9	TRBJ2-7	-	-	CASSLAGDRSYEQYF	TGTGCCAGCAGCCTTGCGGGCGATCGGAGCTACGAGCAGTACTTC
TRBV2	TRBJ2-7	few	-	CASSLWDGTAEQYF	TGTGCCAGCAGCCTTTGGGACGGTACCGCCGAGCAGTACTTC
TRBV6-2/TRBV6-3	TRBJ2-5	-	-	CASSYGEANLGETQYF	TGTGCCAGCAGTTACGGGGAGGCGAATTTAGGGGAGACCCAGTACTTC
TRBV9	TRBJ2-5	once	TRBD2	CASSVGGLGETQYF	TGTGCCAGCAGCGTAGGAGGACTAGGGGAGACCCAGTACTTC
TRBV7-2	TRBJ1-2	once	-	CASSPSGGGTTSILYGYTF	TGTGCCAGCAGTCCTAGCGGTGGGGGGACGACTAGTATCCTCTATGGCTACACCTTC
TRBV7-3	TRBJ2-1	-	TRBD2	CASSSRTSGRVSEQFF	TGTGCCAGCAGCTCCCGGACTAGCGGGAGGGTGAGTGAGCAGTTCTTC